The rows below give T cell receptor beta chains drawn from one sample of a study of Graves' ophthalmopathy and Graves' hyperthyroidism. TCRdb re-called the multiplex PCR reads with MiXCR, one entry per CDR3 protein. The sample lists 580,000 or so distinct CDR3 sequences, under 45% occurring once. The material sequenced was peripheral blood or thyroid tissue (not recorded which). The source is an adult man with Graves' hyperthyroidism. Each CDR3 is given without its conserved first and last residue. A row's size may be missing; if present it is once, few, many or a size class.

size	V	J	CDR3
many	TRBV12-3/TRBV12-4	TRBJ1-2	ASSLGSGQPYGYT
many	TRBV24-1	TRBJ2-7	ATSERGDEQY
NA	TRBV20-1	TRBJ1-5	SARDRGASNQPQH
many	TRBV20-1	TRBJ1-5	SAEDRGTDQPQH
few	TRBV5-4	TRBJ1-3	ASSPIGQGGNTIY
NA	TRBV4-1	TRBJ2-2	ASSQAGANTGELF
NA	TRBV29-1	TRBJ1-1	SSTQDRLNTEAF
NA	TRBV7-9	TRBJ1-5	ASSPSGGKH
few	TRBV6-1	TRBJ1-3	ASSEVRASGNTIY
many	TRBV5-1	TRBJ2-7	ASSLDTGVGNEQY
many	TRBV7-9	TRBJ1-2	ASSSYGTGDGYT
many	TRBV24-1	TRBJ2-2	ATSPTGDTGELF
few	TRBV28	TRBJ1-2	ASSFTQGADYGYT
NA	TRBV29-1	TRBJ2-2	SAGKDGNTGELF
NA	TRBV24-1	TRBJ2-5	ATSDLAAQGIQY
many	TRBV12-5	TRBJ2-7	ASGTGQYEQY
many	TRBV7-8	TRBJ2-7	ASSMDPMGAQY
many	TRBV7-6	TRBJ2-7	ASSPPGLARVYEQY
NA	TRBV20-1	NA	SARDWSGRGEQF
NA	TRBV3-1	TRBJ2-2	ASSQDGTGELF
once	TRBV7-9	TRBJ2-5	ASSPRQGGTSGEETQY
NA	TRBV3-1	TRBJ2-5	ASSLKGGLRTIETQY
many	TRBV6-1	TRBJ1-2	ASTPLDRNYGYT
NA	TRBV30	TRBJ1-1	AWSRWGEDTEAF
NA	TRBV10-3	TRBJ1-5	AISESGGGYQPQH
once	TRBV4-1	TRBJ2-7	ASGQAWAGTTYEQY
many	TRBV10-1	TRBJ1-1	ASSLDRGSEAF
NA	TRBV25-1	TRBJ2-5	ASSEPGQGGETQY
once	TRBV12-3/TRBV12-4	TRBJ1-2	ASSRTGPNGYT
many	TRBV14	TRBJ2-7	ASSQDQGRFYEQY
NA	TRBV10-1	TRBJ2-2	ASSEFAGGPNTGELF
NA	TRBV5-1	TRBJ1-4	ASSLGTGNNEKLF
few	TRBV29-1	TRBJ2-3	SVDGSGGESTDTQY
many	TRBV20-1	TRBJ2-2	SASGGRNPGELF
NA	TRBV7-9	TRBJ2-6	ASRPTGGSGANVLT
NA	TRBV9	TRBJ1-4	ASSVAGYRPNEKLF
NA	TRBV7-2	TRBJ2-2	ASRQGQGPSGELF
NA	TRBV19	TRBJ2-1	ASRDLLAAHHNEQF
many	TRBV4-1	TRBJ1-2	ASSQVDRPGYT
many	TRBV19	TRBJ1-5	ASRSRDTSNQPQH
many	TRBV7-9	TRBJ1-1	ASSLDRVRAF
many	TRBV7-9	TRBJ2-7	ASSPLGALAYEQY
many	TRBV20-1	TRBJ1-1	SARYADSLNTEAF
few	TRBV3-1	TRBJ2-2	ASRDGQGRSGELF
many	TRBV5-1	TRBJ2-7	ASSLGLAGASYEQY
NA	TRBV10-3	TRBJ2-7	AISDGQGGYYEQY
once	TRBV20-1	TRBJ2-7	SAVGAPYEQY
NA	TRBV29-1	TRBJ1-1	SSRNRDTEAF
NA	TRBV6-5	TRBJ1-1	ASSYTRRTAGTEAF
NA	TRBV6-5	TRBJ2-5	ASSLLAGQETQC
NA	TRBV7-9	TRBJ1-6	ASSPTLNSPLH
few	TRBV20-1	NA	SASMGQGQF
NA	TRBV24-1	TRBJ2-5	ATSAREAGRGETQY